One TCR beta chain is described in this entry. What it binds is not known. J gave up 8 bases and V 4 bases, and 5 bases lay outside the gene matches. The CDR3 is made up of 15 amino acids. Germline CDR1 LGHNA, CDR2 YNFKEQ. This table comes from immunoSEQ multiplex PCR, and its TCRdb copy is limited to in-frame clones, with some not included. The repertoire consists of 150,000 to 200,000 clones, with about 86% occurring once and the leading ten covering approximately 7.7%. This entry belongs to a study of T cell responses to AZD1222 COVID-19 vaccine. Study-wide results and caveats: Unmutated variant regions are reportedly the target of nearly half of TCRs that are spike-specific. Clonal diversity may have been underestimated in mostly white British donors.

The chain joins TRBV4-2 to TRBJ2-1; 13 nucleotides agree with TRBD2. The sequencing here drew on peripheral blood, taken on day 0 of AZD1222 vaccination. This TCR came from an adult in good health. The CDR3 sequence is CASSPLAGGRDEQFF. The CDR3 DNA sequence: TGTGCCAGCAGCCCACTAGCGGGGGGGCGTGATGAGCAGTTCTTC.